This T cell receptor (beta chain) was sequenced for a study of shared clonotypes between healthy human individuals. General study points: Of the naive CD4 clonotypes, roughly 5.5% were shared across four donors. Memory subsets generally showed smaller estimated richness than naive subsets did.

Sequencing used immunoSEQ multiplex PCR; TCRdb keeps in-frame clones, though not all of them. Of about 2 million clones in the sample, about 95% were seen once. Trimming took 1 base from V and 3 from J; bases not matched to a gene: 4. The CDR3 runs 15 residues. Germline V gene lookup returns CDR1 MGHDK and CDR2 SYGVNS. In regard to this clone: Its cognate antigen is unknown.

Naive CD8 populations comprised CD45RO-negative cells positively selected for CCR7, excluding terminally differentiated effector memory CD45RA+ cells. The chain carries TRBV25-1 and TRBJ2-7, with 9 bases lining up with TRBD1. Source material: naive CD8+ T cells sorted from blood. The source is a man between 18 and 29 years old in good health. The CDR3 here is CASSEWGQGYYEQYF. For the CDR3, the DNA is TGTGCCAGCAGTGAATGGGGACAGGGATACTACGAGCAGTACTTC.